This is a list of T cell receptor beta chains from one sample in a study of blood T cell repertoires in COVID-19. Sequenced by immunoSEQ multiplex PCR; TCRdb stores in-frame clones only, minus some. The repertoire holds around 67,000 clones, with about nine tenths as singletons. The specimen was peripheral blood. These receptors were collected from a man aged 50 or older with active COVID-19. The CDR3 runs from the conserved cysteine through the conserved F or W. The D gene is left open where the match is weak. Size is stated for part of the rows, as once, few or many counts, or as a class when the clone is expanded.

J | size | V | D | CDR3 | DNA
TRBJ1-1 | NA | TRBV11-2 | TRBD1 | CASSLDPPGGMNTEAFF | TGTGCCAGCAGCTTAGATCCGCCAGGGGGGATGAACACTGAAGCTTTCTTT
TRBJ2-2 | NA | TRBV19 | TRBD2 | CASHSGRAPSLNTGELFF | TGTGCCAGCCATAGCGGGAGGGCCCCTTCTTTGAACACCGGGGAGCTGTTTTTT
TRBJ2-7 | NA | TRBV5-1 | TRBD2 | CASTFSGGAGYEQYF | TGCGCCAGCACATTTAGCGGGGGGGCCGGCTACGAGCAGTACTTC
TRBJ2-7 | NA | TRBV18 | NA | CASSHPPGGTYEQYF | TGTGCCAGCTCACACCCCCCTGGAGGGACCTACGAGCAGTACTTC
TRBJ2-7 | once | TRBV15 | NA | CATSIVRVEQYF | TGTGCCACCAGCATCGTCAGGGTCGAGCAGTACTTC
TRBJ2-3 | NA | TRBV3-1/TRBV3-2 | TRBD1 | CASSRTGGTDTQYF | TGTGCCAGCAGCCGGACAGGGGGCACAGATACGCAGTATTTT
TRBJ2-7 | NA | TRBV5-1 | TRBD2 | CASSPPLAGGYEQYF | TGCGCCAGCAGCCCCCCACTAGCGGGCGGCTACGAGCAGTACTTC
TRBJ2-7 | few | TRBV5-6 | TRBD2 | CASSFGGEGAEQYF | TGTGCCAGCAGCTTTGGCGGGGAGGGCGCCGAGCAGTACTTC
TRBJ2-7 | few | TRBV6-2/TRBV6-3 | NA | CASSYGQNNREYEQYF | TGTGCCAGCAGTTACGGGCAGAACAATAGGGAGTACGAGCAGTACTTC
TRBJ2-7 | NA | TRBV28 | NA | CASRKGQPGHEQYF | TGTGCCAGCAGAAAAGGACAGCCCGGGCACGAGCAGTACTTC
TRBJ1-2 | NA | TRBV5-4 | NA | CASSLSREEAWITF | TGTGCCAGCAGCTTGTCTAGGGAGGAAGCTTGGATAACCTTC
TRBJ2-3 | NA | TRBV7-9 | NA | CASSPRQNGPTDTQYF | TGTGCCAGCAGCCCAAGACAGAACGGACCCACAGATACGCAGTATTTT
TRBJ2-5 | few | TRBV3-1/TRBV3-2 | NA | CASSRLGSGETQYF | TGTGCCAGCAGCCGTTTAGGGAGTGGAGAGACCCAGTACTTC
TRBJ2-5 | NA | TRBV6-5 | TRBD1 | CASSYPGGGETQYF | TGTGCCAGCAGTTACCCAGGGGGCGGGGAGACCCAGTACTTC
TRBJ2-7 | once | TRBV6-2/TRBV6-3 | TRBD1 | CASSRRTGAPLSYEQYF | TGTGCCAGCAGCCGCCGGACAGGGGCCCCTCTCTCCTACGAGCAGTACTTC
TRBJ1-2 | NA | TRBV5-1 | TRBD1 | CASSPLQGEPGYTF | TGCGCCAGCAGCCCATTACAGGGGGAACCTGGCTACACCTTC
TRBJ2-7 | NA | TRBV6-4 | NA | CAAPRGGSYEQYF | TGTGCCGCCCCGAGGGGGGGGTCCTACGAGCAGTACTTC
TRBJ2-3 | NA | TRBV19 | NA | CASTSGSTDTQYF | TGTGCCAGTACAAGCGGGAGCACAGATACGCAGTATTTT
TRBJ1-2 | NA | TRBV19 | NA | CASSIKTGMKYGYTF | TGTGCCAGTAGTATAAAAACAGGGATGAAGTATGGCTACACCTTC
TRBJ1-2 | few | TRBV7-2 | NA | CASSLLTAYGYTF | TGTGCCAGCAGCTTACTGACAGCCTATGGCTACACCTTC
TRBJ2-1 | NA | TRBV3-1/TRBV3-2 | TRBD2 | CASSQDHVRGGYNEQFF | TGTGCCAGCAGCCAAGATCATGTGCGGGGGGGATACAATGAGCAGTTCTTC
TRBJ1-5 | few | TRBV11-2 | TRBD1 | CASSLGVGTGFGLDF | TGTGCCAGCAGCTTAGGGGTCGGGACAGGGTTTGGGTTGGATTTT
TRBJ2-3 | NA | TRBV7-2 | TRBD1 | CASSPQDRGTDTQYF | TGTGCCAGCAGCCCTCAAGACAGGGGCACAGATACGCAGTATTTT
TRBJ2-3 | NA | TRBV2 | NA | CASSVDRAQYF | TGTGCCAGCAGTGTGGACAGAGCGCAGTATTTT
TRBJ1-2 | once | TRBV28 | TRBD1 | CASSFPGQGSSYGYTF | TGTGCCAGCAGTTTCCCCGGACAGGGGTCCAGCTATGGCTACACCTTC
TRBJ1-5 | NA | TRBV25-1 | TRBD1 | CASSGQGLIGNQPQHF | TGTGCCAGCAGCGGACAGGGTCTAATCGGCAATCAGCCCCAGCATTTT
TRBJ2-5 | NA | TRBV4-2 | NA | CASSLEGGRETQYF | TGTGCCAGCAGCCTCGAGGGGGGGAGAGAGACCCAGTACTTC
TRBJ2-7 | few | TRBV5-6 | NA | CASSLATGDTPYEQYF | TGTGCCAGCAGCTTGGCGACAGGCGATACACCCTACGAGCAGTACTTC
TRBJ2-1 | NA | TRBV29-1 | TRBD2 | CSVGGGRSSYNEQFF | TGCAGCGTTGGGGGGGGTCGGAGCTCCTACAATGAGCAGTTCTTC
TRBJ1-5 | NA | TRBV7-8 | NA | CASSLEGKNQPQHF | TGTGCCAGCAGCTTAGAGGGGAAAAATCAGCCCCAGCATTTT
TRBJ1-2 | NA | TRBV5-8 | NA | CASSLSRQTNYGYTF | TGTGCCAGCAGCTTGTCACGACAGACTAACTATGGCTACACCTTC
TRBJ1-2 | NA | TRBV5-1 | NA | CASSLGPQVANYGYTF | TGCGCCAGCAGCTTGGGCCCTCAGGTAGCTAACTATGGCTACACCTTC
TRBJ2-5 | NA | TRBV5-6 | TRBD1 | CASSTTGGSETQYF | TGTGCCAGCAGCACGACAGGGGGAAGCGAGACCCAGTACTTC
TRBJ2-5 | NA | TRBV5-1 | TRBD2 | CASSLELAGEETQYF | TGCGCCAGCAGCTTGGAACTAGCGGGAGAAGAGACCCAGTACTTC
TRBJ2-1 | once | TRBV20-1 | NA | CSASAKTEQFF | TGCAGTGCATCCGCTAAGACAGAGCAGTTCTTC
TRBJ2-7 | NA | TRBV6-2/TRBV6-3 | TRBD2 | CASSYVLAGFDSVEYF | TGTGCCAGCAGTTACGTACTAGCGGGGTTCGATTCGGTTGAGTACTTC
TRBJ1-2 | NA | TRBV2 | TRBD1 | CASSPDRVYGYTF | TGTGCCAGCAGTCCAGACAGGGTCTATGGCTACACCTTC
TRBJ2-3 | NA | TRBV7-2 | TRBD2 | CASSFRLAEDTQYF | TGTGCCAGCAGCTTTAGACTAGCGGAAGATACGCAGTATTTT
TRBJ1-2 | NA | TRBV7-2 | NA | CASSLRSQAEGGYTF | TGTGCCAGCAGCTTAAGAAGCCAGGCGGAGGGTGGCTACACCTTC
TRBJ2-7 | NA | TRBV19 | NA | CASSFSGLSYEQYF | TGTGCCAGTAGTTTTAGCGGTCTTTCCTACGAGCAGTACTTC
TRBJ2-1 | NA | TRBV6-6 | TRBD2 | CASSRTSGNSGGGSWNEQFF | TGTGCCAGCAGCCGGACTAGCGGGAACTCAGGTGGAGGTTCCTGGAATGAGCAGTTCTTC
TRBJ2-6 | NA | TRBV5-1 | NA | CASRDSSGANVLTF | TGCGCCAGCAGGGACTCCTCTGGGGCCAACGTCCTGACTTTC
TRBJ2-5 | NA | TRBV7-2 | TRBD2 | CASSSLAVQETQYF | TGTGCCAGCAGCTCGCTAGCGGTACAAGAGACCCAGTACTTC
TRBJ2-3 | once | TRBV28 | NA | CASSGGPSTDTQYF | TGTGCCAGCAGTGGGGGCCCTAGCACAGATACGCAGTATTTT
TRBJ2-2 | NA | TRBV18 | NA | CASSTQGQAGELFF | TGTGCCAGCTCAACCCAGGGGCAAGCCGGGGAGCTGTTTTTT
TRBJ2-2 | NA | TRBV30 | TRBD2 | CAWSVLAGGTGELFF | TGTGCCTGGAGTGTACTAGCGGGAGGGACCGGGGAGCTGTTTTTT
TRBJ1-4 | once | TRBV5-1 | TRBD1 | CASSLAGTGDEKLFF | TGCGCCAGCAGCTTGGCCGGGACAGGGGATGAAAAACTGTTTTTT
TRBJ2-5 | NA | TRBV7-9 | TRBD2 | CASSYSGGKETQYF | TGTGCCAGCAGCTACAGCGGGGGGAAAGAGACCCAGTACTTC
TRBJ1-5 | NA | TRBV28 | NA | CASSWGQDQPQHF | TGTGCCAGCTCATGGGGCCAAGATCAGCCCCAGCATTTT
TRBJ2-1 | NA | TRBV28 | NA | CASISGTGDTEQFF | TGTGCCAGCATAAGTGGGACTGGCGATACCGAGCAGTTCTTC
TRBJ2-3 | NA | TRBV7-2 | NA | CASSLAYQNTDTQYF | TGTGCCAGCAGCTTAGCCTATCAAAACACAGATACGCAGTATTTT
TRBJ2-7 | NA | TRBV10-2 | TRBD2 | CASSTGTSVFYEQYF | TGCGCCAGCAGTACCGGGACTAGCGTCTTCTACGAGCAGTACTTC
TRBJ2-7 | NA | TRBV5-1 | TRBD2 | CASSLGLAETYEQYF | TGCGCCAGCAGCTTGGGACTAGCGGAGACCTACGAGCAGTACTTC
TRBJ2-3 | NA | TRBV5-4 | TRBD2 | CASSSGGPDTQYF | TGTGCCAGCAGCTCGGGGGGTCCAGATACGCAGTATTTT